This passage covers 26 T cell receptor beta chains from one sample sequenced in a study of blood T cell repertoires in COVID-19. Repertoires were generated with immunoSEQ multiplex PCR, while TCRdb's copy carries only in-frame clones and drops some. The table records hundreds of thousands of clones, roughly 83% of them present only once. The material sequenced was peripheral blood. These receptors were taken from a woman aged 50 to 60 with acute or convalescent COVID-19.

The chain carries TRBV5-1 and TRBJ2-2; a possible D gene is TRBD2 (5 bases). CDR1 and CDR2 (germline): SGHRS, YFSETQ. V was trimmed by 3 bases and J by 4 bases, leaving 10 bases between them. This CDR3 spans 14 amino acids. The CDR3 coding sequence is TGCGCCAGCAGCTCGGGGTTTTCCACCGGGGAGCTGTTTTTT. This sequence encodes CASSSGFSTGELFF.

V is TRBV4-2 and J is TRBJ2-3; D may be TRBD2 (6 bases). The CDR3 totals 17 residues. Trimming removed 4 bases from V and 1 base from J, with 18 bases in between. Germline CDR1 LGHNA, CDR2 YNFKEQ. This CDR3 reads CASSLVGAGSGTDTQYF. The CDR3 DNA sequence: TGTGCCAGCAGCCTTGTTGGGGCGGGATCCGGCACAGATACGCAGTATTTT.

V gene TRBV5-1 combines with J gene TRBJ2-3; 12 nucleotides match TRBD2. Germline-derived CDR1 and CDR2 are SGHRS and YFSETQ. The CDR3 consists of 16 residues. The J segment lost 4 bases and the V segment lost 1 base, leaving 4 bases of the junction unmatched. CDR3: CASSLRLAGVSDTQYF. In DNA form, the CDR3 reads TGCGCCAGCAGCTTGCGACTAGCGGGAGTGTCAGATACGCAGTATTTT. Looking up the rest from reference TRBV5-1 and TRBJ2-3 gives the full variable domain: KAGVTQTPRYLIKTRGQQVTLSCSPISGHRSVSWYQQTPGQGLQFLFEYFSETQRNKGNFPGRFSGRQFSNSRSEMNVSTLELGDSALYLCASSLRLAGVSDTQYFGPGTRLTVL.

V usage is TRBV6-1 and J usage is TRBJ1-5, with D possibly being TRBD1 (5 bases). Germline loops: CDR1 MNHNS, CDR2 SASEGT. V was shortened by 2 bases and J by 6 bases, with 11 bases between the two germline ends. The CDR3 spans 14 residues. CDR3 in amino acids: CASSEIHRGQPQHF. The CDR3 DNA is TGTGCCAGCAGTGAAATCCATAGGGGTCAGCCCCAGCATTTT.

The chain combines TRBV7-2 with TRBJ2-5; 8 bases are a match to TRBD2. The germline gives CDR1 SGHTA, CDR2 FQGNSA. The junction had 6 bases not matched to a gene; V was cut back by 5 bases and J by 1 base. The CDR3 has 15 residues. CDR3 sequence (DNA): TGTGCCAGCAGCCTCAGGACTAGCCTCCAAGAGACCCAGTACTTC. Translating it yields CASSLRTSLQETQYF.

This clone appeared once. The chain uses TRBV2 and TRBJ1-5; D is uncertain. Trimming pared 4 bases from V and 4 bases from J, leaving 14 bases between. CDR1 is SNHLY, CDR2 FYNNEI, per germline. This CDR3 region has 15 residues. The chain's CDR3 is CASSAPPGGNQPQHF. The DNA for the CDR3 is TGTGCCAGCAGTGCCCCTCCGGGAGGGAATCAGCCCCAGCATTTT.

The chain couples TRBV6-1 to TRBJ1-4; TRBD1 is a possible D gene (6 bases). Germline loops: CDR1 MNHNS, CDR2 SASEGT. V was cut by 6 bases and J by 6 bases, with 17 bases left in between. The CDR3 consists of 15 residues. The CDR3 nucleotides are TGTGCCAGCAGGGACACAGGGTGGATTCATGAAAAACTGTTTTTT. It specifies CASRDTGWIHEKLFF.

DNA for the CDR3: TGTGCCAGCAGCTTAGGACTTCACTCTGGAAACACCATATATTTT. Residues: CASSLGLHSGNTIYF. The chain links TRBV7-2 to TRBJ1-3, with no clear D. Trimming took 1 base from V and 0 from J, leaving 7 bases between them. Germline V gives CDR1 SGHTA, CDR2 FQGNSA. The CDR3 extends over 15 amino acids.

CDR3 in amino acids: CASSQERYQPQHF. The CDR3 DNA is TGTGCCAGCAGCCAAGAGCGTTATCAGCCCCAGCATTTT. V gene TRBV3-1 (or the pseudogene TRBV3-2) combines with J gene TRBJ1-5; no firm D call. This CDR3 comprises 13 residues. The V end lost 0 bases, the J end lost 5 bases, and 5 bases lay between the germline ends. CDR1 and CDR2 from the germline V gene are LGHDT and YNNKEL (reference sequence).

This sequence joins TRBV5-8 and TRBJ2-1; TRBD1 matches 7 bases. CDR1 is SGHTS, CDR2 YDEGEE, per germline. The CDR3 is 13 residues long. Trimming removed 4 bases from V and 5 bases from J; junction bases left unmatched: 3. In nucleotides, the CDR3 is TGTGCCAGCAGCGTCGACAGGGACAATGAGCAGTTCTTC. Protein product: CASSVDRDNEQFF.

This clone was observed once. The chain employs TRBV3-1 (or the pseudogene TRBV3-2) and TRBJ2-5; D unresolved. Trimming stripped 4 bases from V and 3 bases from J, with 3 bases between. CDR1 and CDR2 from the germline V gene are LGHDT and YNNKEL (reference sequence). This CDR3 is 11 amino acids long. DNA for the CDR3: TGTGCCAGCAGCCTTAAAGAGACCCAGTACTTC. Residues: CASSLKETQYF.

The rearrangement joins TRBV30 to TRBJ2-1; D uncertain. The germline V gene has CDR1 GTSNPN and CDR2 SVGIG (reference sequence). Deletions cut 5 bases from V and 9 bases from J, with 11 bases between. The CDR3 sequence is 11 residues long. The CDR3 DNA is TGTGCCTGGGCCTTAGCAGTTGAGCAGTTCTTC. Protein: CAWALAVEQFF. The entire variable domain, with the rest obtained from reference TRBV30 and TRBJ2-1, is as follows: SQTIHQWPATLVQPVGSPLSLECTVEGTSNPNLYWYRQAAGRGLQLLFYSVGIGQISSEVPQNLSASRPQDRQFILSSKKLLLSDSGFYLCAWALAVEQFFGPGTRLTVL.

About this clone: The limits of the CDR3 on the DNA are not certain, so only TCRdb's listed CDR3 is given. The CDR3 here is CASSFGQGAHLTF. The chain recombines TRBV5-6 with TRBJ1-2; TRBD1 is the table's D call, not checked against the DNA. The germline CDR1 and CDR2 sequences are SGHDT and YYEEEE. With termini counted, the CDR3 has 13 amino acids.

The chain has TRBV9 and TRBJ2-2; perhaps TRBD2 as D (6 bases). Germline CDR1 is SGDLS and CDR2 is YYNGEE. This CDR3 has 15 residues. Trimming removed 0 bases from V and 2 bases from J, with 8 bases in between. The CDR3 DNA follows: TGTGCCAGCAGCGTAGGGGGAGGAAACACCGGGGAGCTGTTTTTT. It specifies CASSVGGGNTGELFF.

This rearrangement joins TRBV2 to TRBJ2-5, with D tentatively TRBD1 (5 bases). V lost 3 bases to trimming and J lost 7 bases, with 18 bases between them. There are 15 residues in the CDR3. Germline assignment: CDR1 SNHLY and CDR2 FYNNEI. The CDR3 reads CASSEKGSRVGTQYF. CDR3 bases: TGTGCCAGCAGTGAGAAGGGGTCACGGGTAGGGACCCAGTACTTC.

This chain uses TRBV21-1 with TRBJ2-6; TRBD1 is the table's D call, not checked against the DNA. TRBV21-1 is designated a pseudogene. This CDR3 has 20 residues. The CDR3 region has the DNA TGTGCCAGCAGCCCCTGGGACAGGGGTCGATTTAGCTCTGGGGCCAACGTCCTGACTTTC. Its translation is CASSPWDRGRFSSGANVLTF.

The chain has TRBV28 and TRBJ1-5; D gene uncertain. The germline V gene has CDR1 MDHEN and CDR2 SYDVKM. The V end was cut by 5 bases, the J end by 3 bases, with 14 bases between. The CDR3 totals 15 residues. The CDR3 reads CASSLQLSINQPQHF. As DNA, the CDR3 is TGTGCCAGCAGTCTACAGCTCTCGATCAATCAGCCCCAGCATTTT.

The chain combines TRBV30 with TRBJ2-1; D gene unclear. CDR1 and CDR2 from the germline V gene are GTSNPN and SVGIG (reference sequence). Trimming took 2 bases from V and 2 from J, leaving 4 bases between them. The CDR3 is made up of 12 amino acids. The CDR3, as DNA: TGTGCCTGGAGTTCTACCTACAATGAGCAGTTCTTC. As protein: CAWSSTYNEQFF.

The chain links TRBV5-4 to TRBJ1-4; the D is unclear. The CDR3 contains 14 residues. The germline CDR1 and CDR2 sequences are SGHNT and YYREEE (reference sequence). Trimming removed 1 base from V and 2 bases from J, with 6 bases in between. Written as DNA, the CDR3 is TGTGCCAGCAGCTTGTCGGGTACTAATGAAAAACTGTTTTTT. Translation: CASSLSGTNEKLFF.

The chain joins TRBV28 to TRBJ1-2, with D unclear. The germline V gene encodes CDR1 MDHEN and CDR2 SYDVKM. V lost 6 bases to trimming and J lost 8 bases, with 10 bases between them. CDR3 size: 11 residues. This chain's CDR3 is CASSRAWGYTF. As DNA, the CDR3 is TGTGCCAGCAGCCGAGCTTGGGGCTACACCTTC.

This rearrangement joins TRBV2 to TRBJ2-5, with D uncertain. CDR1 is SNHLY and CDR2 is FYNNEI in the germline V gene. The CDR3 covers 14 residues. Between the trimmed V and J ends, which lost 5 bases and 2 bases, there was a span of 12 bases. The CDR3 loop is CASSLDLSQETQYF. The CDR3 bases are TGTGCCAGCAGTCTAGATCTAAGTCAAGAGACCCAGTACTTC.

This clone was detected once. The rearrangement links TRBV13 to TRBJ1-3; TRBD1 matches 8 bases. CDR1 and CDR2 (germline): PRHDT, FYEKMQ (reference sequence). The CDR3 runs 15 residues. V was pared by 3 bases and J by 0 bases, with 1 base of the junction left unmatched. The CDR3 DNA reads TGTGCCAGCAGCTTCAGGGGGCTCTCTGGAAACACCATATATTTT. It codes for CASSFRGLSGNTIYF.

V gene TRBV7-7 combines with J gene TRBJ2-1, with a possible D match to TRBD2 (5 bases). The CDR3 has 13 residues. CDR1 is SSHAT and CDR2 is FNYEAQ in the germline V gene (reference sequence). V lost 5 bases and J lost 6, with 11 bases in between. The CDR3 nucleotides read TGTGCCAGCAGCCCGCCCGGGGTCAATGAGCAGTTCTTC. Translation gives CASSPPGVNEQFF.

The genes are TRBV28 and TRBJ2-7; 7 bases fit TRBD1. Trimming cost V 5 bases and J 7 bases; bases outside gene matches: 11. The CDR3 loop spans 14 amino acids. The V gene's germline CDR1 is MDHEN and CDR2 SYDVKM. In DNA, the CDR3 is TGTGCCAGCAGTCTCACAGGGGTTTTGGGGGAGCAGTACTTC. Its protein product is CASSLTGVLGEQYF.

The chain couples TRBV4-3 to TRBJ2-3, with a possible D match to TRBD1 (6 bases). CDR3 length: 15 residues. Germline CDR1 and CDR2: LGHNA and YSLEER. Trimming left V 0 bases short and J 2 bases short, with 9 bases between. The CDR3 DNA is TGCGCCAGCAGCCAAGATAAGGGGGTCACAGATACGCAGTATTTT. Amino acids: CASSQDKGVTDTQYF.

This rearrangement joins TRBV7-9 to TRBJ1-4; D possibly corresponds to TRBD1 (6 bases). The CDR3 spans 17 residues. V lost 1 base, J lost 5 bases, and 17 bases lay in between. Germline values: CDR1 SEHNR, CDR2 FQNEAQ (reference sequence). CDR3 loop: CASSLVRQARGNEKLFF. The DNA of the CDR3 is TGTGCCAGCAGCTTAGTTCGGCAGGCTAGGGGGAATGAAAAACTGTTTTTT.